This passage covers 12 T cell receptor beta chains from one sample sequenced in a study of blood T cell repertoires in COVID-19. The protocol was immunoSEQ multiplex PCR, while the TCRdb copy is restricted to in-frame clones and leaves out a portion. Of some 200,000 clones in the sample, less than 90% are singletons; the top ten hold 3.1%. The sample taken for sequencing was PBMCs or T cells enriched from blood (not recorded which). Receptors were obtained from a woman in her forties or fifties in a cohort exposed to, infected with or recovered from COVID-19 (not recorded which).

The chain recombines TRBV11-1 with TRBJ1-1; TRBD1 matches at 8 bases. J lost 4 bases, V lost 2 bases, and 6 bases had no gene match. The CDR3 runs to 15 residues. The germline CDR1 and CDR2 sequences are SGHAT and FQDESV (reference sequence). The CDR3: CASSLSTGGSTEAFF. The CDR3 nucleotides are TGTGCCAGCAGCTTATCTACAGGGGGAAGCACTGAAGCTTTCTTT. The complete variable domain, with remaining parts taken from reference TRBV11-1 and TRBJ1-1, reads EAEVAQSPRYKITEKSQAVAFWCDPISGHATLYWYRQILGQGPELLVQFQDESVVDDSQLPKDRFSAERLKGVDSTLKIQPAELGDSAMYLCASSLSTGGSTEAFFGQGTRLTVV.

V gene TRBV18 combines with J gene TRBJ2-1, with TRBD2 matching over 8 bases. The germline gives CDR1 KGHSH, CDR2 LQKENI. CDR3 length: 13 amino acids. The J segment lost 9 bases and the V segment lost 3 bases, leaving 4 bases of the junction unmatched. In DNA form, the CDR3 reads TGTGCCAGCTCACCGACTAGCGTGGGTGAGCAGTTCTTC. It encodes CASSPTSVGEQFF.

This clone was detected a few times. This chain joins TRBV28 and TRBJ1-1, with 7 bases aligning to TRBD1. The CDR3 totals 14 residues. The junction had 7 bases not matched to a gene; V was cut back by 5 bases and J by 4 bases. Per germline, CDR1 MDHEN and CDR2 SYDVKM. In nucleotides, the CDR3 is TGTGCCAGCAGTCAGGAGGGGGCCAGCACTGAAGCTTTCTTT. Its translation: CASSQEGASTEAFF.

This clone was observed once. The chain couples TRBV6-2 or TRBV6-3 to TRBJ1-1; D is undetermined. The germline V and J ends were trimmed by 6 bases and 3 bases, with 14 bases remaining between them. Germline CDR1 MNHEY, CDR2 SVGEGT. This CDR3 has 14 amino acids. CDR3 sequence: CASSLRVLDTEAFF. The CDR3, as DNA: TGTGCCAGCAGCCTGAGGGTGTTGGACACTGAAGCTTTCTTT.

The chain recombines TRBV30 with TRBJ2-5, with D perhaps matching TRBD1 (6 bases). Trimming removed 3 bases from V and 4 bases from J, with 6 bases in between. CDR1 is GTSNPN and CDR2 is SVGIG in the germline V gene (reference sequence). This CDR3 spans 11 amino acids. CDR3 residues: CAWRTGETQYF. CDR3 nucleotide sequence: TGTGCCTGGAGGACAGGAGAGACCCAGTACTTC.

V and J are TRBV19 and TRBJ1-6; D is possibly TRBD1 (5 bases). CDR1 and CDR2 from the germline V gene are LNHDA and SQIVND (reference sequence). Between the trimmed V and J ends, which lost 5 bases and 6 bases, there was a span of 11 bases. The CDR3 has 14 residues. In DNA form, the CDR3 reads TGTGCCAGTAGTTTGGAGGGGCTTAATTCACCCCTCCACTTT. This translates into CASSLEGLNSPLHF. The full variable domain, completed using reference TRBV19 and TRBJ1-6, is DGGITQSPKYLFRKEGQNVTLSCEQNLNHDAMYWYRQDPGQGLRLIYYSQIVNDFQKGDIAEGYSVSREKKESFPLTVTSAQKNPTAFYLCASSLEGLNSPLHFGNGTRLTVT.

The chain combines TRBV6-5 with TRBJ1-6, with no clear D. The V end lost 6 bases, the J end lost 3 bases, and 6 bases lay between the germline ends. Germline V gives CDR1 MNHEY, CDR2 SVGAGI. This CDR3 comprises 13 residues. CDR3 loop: CASRRDYNSPLHF. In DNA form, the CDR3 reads TGTGCCAGCAGACGGGACTATAATTCACCCCTCCACTTT.

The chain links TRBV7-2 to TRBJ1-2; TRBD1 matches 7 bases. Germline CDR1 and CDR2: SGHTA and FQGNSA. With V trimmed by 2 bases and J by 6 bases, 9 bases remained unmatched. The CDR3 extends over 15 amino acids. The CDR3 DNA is TGTGCCAGCAGCTTATACGCCCGGGACAGTGATGGCTACACCTTC. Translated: CASSLYARDSDGYTF.

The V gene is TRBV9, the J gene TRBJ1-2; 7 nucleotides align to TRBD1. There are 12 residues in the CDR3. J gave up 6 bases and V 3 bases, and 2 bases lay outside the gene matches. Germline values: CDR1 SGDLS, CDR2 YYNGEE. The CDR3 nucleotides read TGTGCCAGCAGCGAGACAGGGAATGGCTACACCTTC. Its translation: CASSETGNGYTF.

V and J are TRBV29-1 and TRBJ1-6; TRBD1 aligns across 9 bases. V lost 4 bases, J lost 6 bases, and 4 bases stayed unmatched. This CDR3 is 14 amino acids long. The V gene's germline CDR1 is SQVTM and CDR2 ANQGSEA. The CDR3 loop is CSVATGQGNSPLHF. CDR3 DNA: TGCAGCGTTGCGACGGGACAGGGTAATTCACCCCTCCACTTT.

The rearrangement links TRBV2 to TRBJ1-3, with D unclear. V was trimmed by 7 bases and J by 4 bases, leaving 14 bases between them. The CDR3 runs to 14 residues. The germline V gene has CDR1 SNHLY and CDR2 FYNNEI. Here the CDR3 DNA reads TGTGCCAGCATGGGCGAACTGATAGGAAACACCATATATTTT. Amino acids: CASMGELIGNTIYF. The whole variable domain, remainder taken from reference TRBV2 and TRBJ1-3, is EPEVTQTPSHQVTQMGQEVILRCVPISNHLYFYWYRQILGQKVEFLVSFYNNEISEKSEIFDDQFSVERPDGSNFTLKIRSTKLEDSAMYFCASMGELIGNTIYFGEGSWLTVV.

In nucleotides, the CDR3 is TGTGCCTCGAGTCCAGGGGGGAATTCACCCCTCCACTTT. Translation: CASSPGGNSPLHF. V usage is TRBV5-8 and J usage is TRBJ1-6; 7 bases are shared with TRBD1. Germline lookup yields CDR1 SGHTS and CDR2 YDEGEE. The CDR3 runs 13 residues. V shed 10 bases and J 7 bases; nucleotides not matched to a gene: 8.